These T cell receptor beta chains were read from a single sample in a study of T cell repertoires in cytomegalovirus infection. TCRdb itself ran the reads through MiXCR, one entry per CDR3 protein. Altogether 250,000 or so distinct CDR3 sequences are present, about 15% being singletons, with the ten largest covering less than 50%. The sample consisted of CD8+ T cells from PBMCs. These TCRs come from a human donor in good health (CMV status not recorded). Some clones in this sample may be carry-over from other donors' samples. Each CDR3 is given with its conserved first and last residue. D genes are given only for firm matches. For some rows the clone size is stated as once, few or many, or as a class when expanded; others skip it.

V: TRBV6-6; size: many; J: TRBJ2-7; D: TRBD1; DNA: TGTGCCAGCAGTTACAGGGGACAGAGCTCCTACGAGCAGTACTTC; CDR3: CASSYRGQSSYEQYF
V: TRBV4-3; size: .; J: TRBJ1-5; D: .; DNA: TGCGCCAGCAGCCAAGATATAGTTACAGAAAGGCAGCCCCAGCATTTT; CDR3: CASSQDIVTERQPQHF
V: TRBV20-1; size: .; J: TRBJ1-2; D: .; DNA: TGCAGTGCTAGAGAATACTGGATGGGGAACTATGGCTACACCTTC; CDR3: CSAREYWMGNYGYTF
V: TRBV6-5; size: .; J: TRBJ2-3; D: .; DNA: TGTGCCAGCAGTCCCAGGGAAAGCACAGATACGCAGTATTTT; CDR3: CASSPRESTDTQYF
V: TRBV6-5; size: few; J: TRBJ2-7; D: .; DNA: TGTGCCAGCAGTTACGAGGCCAGGGCCTACGAGCAGTACTTC; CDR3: CASSYEARAYEQYF
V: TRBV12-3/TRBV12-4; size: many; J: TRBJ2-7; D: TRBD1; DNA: TGTGCCAGCAACCACGGGACAGGGGTCGGAGAGCAGTACTTC; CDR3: CASNHGTGVGEQYF
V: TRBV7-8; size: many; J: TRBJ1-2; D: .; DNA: TGTGCCAGCAGCTTAGTGGGACCCGCGAGGGGTGGCTACACCTTC; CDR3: CASSLVGPARGGYTF
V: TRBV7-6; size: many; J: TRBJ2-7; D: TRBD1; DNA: TGTGCCAGCAGACCTCACAGGGGGCAAGATTCTTGGGACGAGCAGTACTTC; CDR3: CASRPHRGQDSWDEQYF
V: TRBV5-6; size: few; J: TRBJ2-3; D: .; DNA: TGTGCCAGCAGCTTTATGGTACGGCTCTCTACTAGCACAGATACGCAGTATTTT; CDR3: CASSFMVRLSTSTDTQYF
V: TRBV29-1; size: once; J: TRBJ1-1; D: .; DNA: TGCAGCGTTCGGAAATCCTACGGCTCGGACACTGAAGCTTTCTTT; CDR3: CSVRKSYGSDTEAFF
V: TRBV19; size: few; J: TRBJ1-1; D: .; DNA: TGTGCCAGTAGTATAGGGCAGCATGAAGCTTTCTTT; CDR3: CASSIGQHEAFF
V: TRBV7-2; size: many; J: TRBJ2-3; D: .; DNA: TGTGCCAGCAGCTTCCCTAGAAAGCTCGGGACACCGAACTTAGATACGCAGTATTTT; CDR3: CASSFPRKLGTPNLDTQYF
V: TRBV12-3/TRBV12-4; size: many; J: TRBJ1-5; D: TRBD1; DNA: TGTGCCAGCAGAACAGGGGTGAATCAGCCCCAGCATTTT; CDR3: CASRTGVNQPQHF
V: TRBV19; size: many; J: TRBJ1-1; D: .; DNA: TGTGCCAGTAGTATAGTACAGACGAACACTGAAGCTTTCTTT; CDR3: CASSIVQTNTEAFF
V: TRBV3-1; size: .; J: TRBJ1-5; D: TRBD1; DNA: TGTGCCAGCAGCCGGGGGACAGGGCGACAGCCCCAGCATTTT; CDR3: CASSRGTGRQPQHF
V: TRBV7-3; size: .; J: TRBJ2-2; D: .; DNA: TGTGCCAGCCGCAGGGGTCAGGGCACCGGGGAGCTGTTTTTT; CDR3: CASRRGQGTGELFF
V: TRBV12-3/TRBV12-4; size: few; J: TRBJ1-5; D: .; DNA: TGTGCCAGCAGTCGGCAGGGTCTTGGCAATCAGCCCCAGCATTTT; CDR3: CASSRQGLGNQPQHF
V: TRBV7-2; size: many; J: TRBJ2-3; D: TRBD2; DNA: TGTGCCAGCAGCCGCCAACTCCCCGGGACTAGCGGCACAGATACGCAGTATTTT; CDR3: CASSRQLPGTSGTDTQYF
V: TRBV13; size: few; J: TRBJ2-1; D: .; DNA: TGTGCCAGCAGCCTCCCTCATGAGCAGTTCTTC; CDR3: CASSLPHEQFF
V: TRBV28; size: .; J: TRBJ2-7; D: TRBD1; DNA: TGTGCCATTGGGGAACGACAGGGATCCCCCTACGAGCAGTACTTC; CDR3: CAIGERQGSPYEQYF